A single T cell receptor beta chain is shown here with its context. This clone showed up just once. Its antigen is not yet known. Base qualities are not provided; no much larger clone lies one nucleotide away. The sample is drawn from a study of siplizumab effects on memory and regulatory T cells (dated 2019 in TCRdb). General notes on the study: The study examined how the anti-CD2 antibody siplizumab affects alloreactive T-cell subsets in allogeneic mixed lymphocyte reactions built from human PBMCs. Here is what the overall study found, with its caveats: For roughly 80-96% of proliferating CD4+ or CD8+ clones, no naive or memory phenotype could be assigned. Because sequences at frequencies below about 10^-5 were poorly captured, only a minor fraction of alloreactive clones could be mapped back to unstimulated subsets. Greater diversity appeared to be present in unstimulated naive T cells than in memory T cells, and a substantial contribution to the alloresponse seemed to be made by naive cells. Whether proliferating Tregs from siplizumab cultures were suppressive was not functionally confirmed. Among mappable alloreactive CD4+ clones, an average Treg-derived fraction of 68.8% was observed with siplizumab, compared with 25% to 30% in control reactions. The cumulative frequency of alloreactive sequences that could be traced back to unstimulated CD4+ memory T cells was significantly reduced by siplizumab.

Library creation used the immunoSEQ multiplex PCR assay. The deep sequencing platform assayed 80,000 to 100,000 TCR templates per sample. Genomic DNA extracted from sorted T cells was used for TCRbeta CDR3 sequencing. Per the source publication's procedure: The R programming language was used for clonal analysis of TCRbeta CDR3 data. Unstimulated samples were compared with post-reaction CFSE-low samples to define alloreactive CD4+ and CD8+ clones. Regulatory or non-regulatory origin of alloreactive CD4+ clones was assigned by matching sequences to the sorted unstimulated Treg and non-Treg repertoires. This immuneACCESS table, as held by TCRdb, lists in-frame sequences with V and J called but not all clones. Of the missing ones, under half trace to an unresolved V gene in checked studies; the others have no known cause. V and J calls and clone size are given by that table; D and trimming were obtained from the DNA. The sample data list about 40,000 clones, and 89% of these were observed just once. Less than 0.3% of the sample is in the top ten clones.

In addition, sequencing in three donor pairs included unstimulated CD8+ effector memory subsets alongside CD4+ naive, CD8+ naive, CD8+ TEMRA and CD4+ memory subsets. Sorted unstimulated T cells and proliferating T cells recovered from mixed lymphocyte reactions underwent TCRbeta CDR3 sequencing. Fresh whole blood from fewer than twelve HLA-typed healthy donors was used to isolate PBMCs. The sequence came from a human donor in good health. The specimen was naive CD4+ T cells sorted from blood. The cell subset or site label on this specimen signifies: unstimulated naive T cells.

At the DNA level, the sequence is TGTGCCAGCTCACCACGCGGGCTAGCGGGCTACAATGAGCAGTTCTTC. This gives the protein CASSPRGLAGYNEQFF. Here the chain combines TRBV18 and TRBJ2-1; the central 8 bases match TRBD2. From its cysteine to its phenylalanine, the CDR3 spans 16 amino acids. Of the read, only the CDR3 DNA is kept; its 48 bases are in frame from base 1. Trimming leaves V shorter by 1 base and J shorter by 3 bases, with the junction holding 5 bases beyond the gene matches. The germline V gene supplies CDR1 KGHSH and CDR2 LQKENI.